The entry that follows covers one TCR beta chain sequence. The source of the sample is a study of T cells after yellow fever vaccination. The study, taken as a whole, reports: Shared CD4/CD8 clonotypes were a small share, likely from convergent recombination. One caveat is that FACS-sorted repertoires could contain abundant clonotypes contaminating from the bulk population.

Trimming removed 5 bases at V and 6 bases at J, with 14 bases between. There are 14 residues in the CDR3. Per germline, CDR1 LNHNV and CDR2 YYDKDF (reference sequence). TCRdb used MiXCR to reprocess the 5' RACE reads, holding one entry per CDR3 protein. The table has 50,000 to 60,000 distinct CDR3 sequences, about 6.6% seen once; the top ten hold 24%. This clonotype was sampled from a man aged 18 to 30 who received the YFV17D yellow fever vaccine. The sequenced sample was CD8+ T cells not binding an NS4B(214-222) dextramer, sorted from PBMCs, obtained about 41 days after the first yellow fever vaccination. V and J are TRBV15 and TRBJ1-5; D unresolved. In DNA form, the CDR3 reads TGTGCCACCAGCGCAGACTTGGTGGGTCAGCCCCAGCATTTT. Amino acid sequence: CATSADLVGQPQHF.